The next 29 T cell receptor beta chains were all read from a single sample in a study of post-analysis software for immune sequencing data (dated by TCRdb to 2013 to 2016). Libraries were built with PCR. Sequencer: Illumina HiSeq 2500. Unique molecular identifiers were incorporated into TCR beta cDNA libraries to reduce PCR and sequencing biases. The public reads were quality trimmed at Q25 with fastp and then assembled into clones with MiXCR by TCRdb, keeping productive beta chains. Duplicate CDR3 protein sequences are folded into a single record with the most common DNA and genes. The sample includes about 760,000 distinct CDR3 sequences, with 25% to 30% observed a single time. In total, the top ten clones hold around 0.55% of the sample. These receptors are not linked to any known antigen. The study at large found these results: Significantly higher frequencies in patients than in controls were found for about 5 TRBV segments, including TRBV5-6, TRBV5-1 and TRBV20-1.

Sequencing was performed on blood. These receptors were collected from a girl aged 10-17 years with multiple sclerosis.

The gene calls are TRBV27 and TRBJ2-6; maybe TRBD2 (6 bases). With 6 bases removed from V and 2 bases from J, the gap between germline ends came to 17 bases. The CDR3 totals 17 residues. Germline lookup yields CDR1 MNHEY and CDR2 SMNVEV (reference sequence). The CDR3 DNA is TGTGCCAGCAGGGAGGGGCAGGGCATCGCTGGGGCCAACGTCCTGACTTTC. Translation gives CASREGQGIAGANVLTF.

This chain links TRBV5-1 with TRBJ2-7; D ambiguous. With 3 bases removed from V and 6 bases from J, the gap between germline ends came to 10 bases. The CDR3 is 12 residues long. Germline lookup yields CDR1 SGHRS and CDR2 YFSETQ. The DNA of the CDR3 is TGCGCCAGCAGCTCGCTAGGCCGCGAGCAGTACTTC. Translation gives CASSSLGREQYF.

This clonotype was found a few times. The chain carries TRBV7-2 and TRBJ1-5; D is uncertain. CDR3 length: 17 amino acids. CDR1 and CDR2 (germline): SGHTA, FQGNSA. V lost 5 bases to trimming and J lost 2 bases, with 19 bases between them. CDR3 bases: TGTGCCAGCAGCCCCCGACCCTCCGGCGGGCGCAATCAGCCCCAGCATTTT. It encodes CASSPRPSGGRNQPQHF. Drawing the rest from reference TRBV7-2 and TRBJ1-5, the complete variable domain is GAGVSQSPSNKVTEKGKDVELRCDPISGHTALYWYRQSLGQGLEFLIYFQGNSAPDKSGLPSDRFSAERTGGSVSTLTIQRTQQEDSAVYLCASSPRPSGGRNQPQHFGDGTRLSIL.

V usage is TRBV20-1 and J usage is TRBJ2-7; 13 bases are a match to TRBD2. J lost 3 bases, V lost 5 bases, and 4 bases had no gene match. This CDR3 comprises 14 residues. Germline V gives CDR1 DFQATT, CDR2 SNEGSKA (reference sequence). DNA of the CDR3: TGCAGTGCTGAAGGGACTAGCGGGATCTACGAGCAGTACTTC. Residues: CSAEGTSGIYEQYF.

In its sample, this clonotype was seen a few times. The chain has TRBV12-3 or TRBV12-4 and TRBJ1-6; possible D gene TRBD1, 5 bases. V shed 8 bases and J shed 7 bases, with 18 bases lying between them. The length of the CDR3 is 15 residues. CDR3 DNA sequence: TGTGCCAGCCTCAAGGGGCAACAAAGGAATTCACCCCTCCACTTT. The encoded protein is CASLKGQQRNSPLHF.

About this clonotype: A much larger clonotype is one base distant, so this may be a read error. The V gene is TRBV29-1, the J gene TRBJ1-1; D gene uncertain. The CDR3 runs to 11 residues. Trimming pared 3 bases from V and 7 bases from J, leaving 9 bases between. Germline CDR1 and CDR2: SQVTM and ANQGSEA. CDR3 amino acids: CSVDEGIEAFF. CDR3 DNA sequence: TGCAGCGTTGATGAGGGCATTGAAGCTTTCTTT. Combining the CDR3 with reference TRBV29-1 and TRBJ1-1 gives the whole variable domain SAVISQKPSRDICQRGTSLTIQCQVDSQVTMMFWYRQQPGQSLTLIATANQGSEATYESGFVIDKFPISRPNLTFSTLTVSNMSPEDSSIYLCSVDEGIEAFFGQGTRLTVV.

The chain links TRBV5-6 to TRBJ2-5; weak D call: TRBD2 (6 bases). The CDR3 runs to 13 residues. V lost 0 bases to trimming and J lost 9 bases, with 12 bases between them. Germline lookup yields CDR1 SGHDT and CDR2 YYEEEE. The CDR3 nucleotides are TGTGCCAGCAGCTTGGTTGCCGGGGGACCCCAGTACTTC. Its translation is CASSLVAGGPQYF.

The chain carries TRBV12-3 or TRBV12-4 and TRBJ2-3, with D possibly matching TRBD2 (7 bases). With 6 bases removed from V and 5 bases from J, the gap between germline ends came to 18 bases. The CDR3 has 15 residues. The CDR3 sequence is CASRLTRGGGDTQYF. The CDR3 coding sequence is TGTGCCAGCAGATTGACCAGAGGGGGGGGAGATACGCAGTATTTT.

The CDR3 coding sequence is TGTGCCAGCAGCTCCACCAGTGGGGCCCCAGATACGCAGTATTTT. Its protein is CASSSTSGAPDTQYF. The chain has TRBV7-2 and TRBJ2-3, with D possibly matching TRBD1 (5 bases). Germline lookup yields CDR1 SGHTA and CDR2 FQGNSA. CDR3 length equals 15 residues. Trimming shortened V by 4 bases and J by 4 bases, and 15 bases separated the two germline ends.

The chain recombines TRBV12-3 or TRBV12-4 with TRBJ2-7; 9 nucleotides match TRBD2. CDR3 length: 16 residues. After removal of 8 bases from V and 4 bases from J, the junction contained 15 bases not matched to a gene. The CDR3 coding sequence is TGTGCCAGCTCGCCAGGTCGGCTAGCGGGGAAATACGAGCAGTACTTC. It encodes CASSPGRLAGKYEQYF.

This clonotype has a handful of counts. The chain links TRBV6-5 to TRBJ2-5; TRBD1 might be the D (5 bases). V lost 0 bases, J lost 5 bases, and 10 bases lay in between. Germline CDR1 and CDR2: MNHEY and SVGAGI. This CDR3 has 14 residues. The CDR3 loop reads CASSYSSGWETQYF. The DNA of the CDR3 is TGTGCCAGCAGTTACTCTTCAGGGTGGGAGACCCAGTACTTC.

This clonotype was counted ten times or more. This chain links TRBV7-2 with TRBJ2-3; 11 bases are shared with TRBD2. Unmatched junction bases numbered 4, after V lost 5 bases and J lost 6 bases. Germline values: CDR1 SGHTA, CDR2 FQGNSA. The CDR3 sequence is 14 residues long. CDR3 DNA sequence: TGTGCCAGCAGCGCGAGGACTAGCGGGGATACGCAGTATTTT. Translating gives CASSARTSGDTQYF.

J is TRBJ2-5 and V is TRBV4-3, with 9 nucleotides matching TRBD1. The J call is uncertain, as TRBJ2-7 better fits the DNA end. Germline V gene sequence: CDR1 LGHNA, CDR2 YSLEER. The CDR3 covers 15 residues. The CDR3 loop reads CASSQEDGTGSEQYF. The CDR3 bases are TGCGCCAGCAGCCAAGAAGATGGGACAGGGAGCGAGCAGTACTTC.

The V and J genes are TRBV28 and TRBJ2-5; TRBD1 is a possible D gene (6 bases). This CDR3 has 14 residues. Germline CDR1 is MDHEN and CDR2 is SYDVKM. Trimming cost V 3 bases and J 4 bases, with 12 bases left between them. CDR3 DNA sequence: TGTGCCAGCAGTTTCCAGGGGCGCGTAGAGACCCAGTACTTC. It codes for CASSFQGRVETQYF.

This clonotype was detected a few times. The rearrangement joins TRBV7-2 to TRBJ2-7, with D possibly matching TRBD1 (5 bases). The CDR3 runs to 13 residues. The V end lost 5 bases, the J end lost 2 bases, and 10 bases lay between the germline ends. Per germline, CDR1 SGHTA and CDR2 FQGNSA. The CDR3 DNA is TGTGCCAGCAGCATTGCAGGGACCTACGAGCAGTACTTC. Encoded protein: CASSIAGTYEQYF.

A few counts support this clonotype. The chain joins TRBV21-1 to TRBJ2-5; the table gives TRBD2 as D, unverified against the DNA. TRBV21-1 is reported as a pseudogene. The CDR3 is made up of 15 amino acids. This chain's CDR3 is CASSGHLGGGETQYF. The CDR3 DNA follows: TGTGCCAGCAGCGGCCATTTGGGGGGAGGTGAGACCCAGTACTTC.

The chain recombines TRBV12-3 or TRBV12-4 with TRBJ2-3; a possible D gene is TRBD2 (5 bases). V shed 7 bases and J shed 1 base, with 15 bases lying between them. This CDR3 spans 15 amino acids. Written as DNA, the CDR3 is TGTGCCAGCACTTTCGGGGTATCCCGCACAGATACGCAGTATTTT. This translates into CASTFGVSRTDTQYF.

This clonotype came up a few times. The J gene is TRBJ2-5, the V gene TRBV28, with 9 bases matching TRBD2. V dropped 5 bases and J dropped 5; count of bases not matched to a gene: 12. Germline CDR1 and CDR2: MDHEN and SYDVKM. The CDR3 totals 16 residues. As DNA, the CDR3 is TGTGCCAGCAGTCTCGGGGTAGCGGGAGTTGGGGAGACCCAGTACTTC. Protein sequence: CASSLGVAGVGETQYF.

The rearrangement links TRBV5-1 to TRBJ2-5; 9 bases line up with TRBD2. This CDR3 has 14 amino acids. With V trimmed by 7 bases and J by 11 bases, 15 bases remained unmatched. Germline V gene lookup returns CDR1 SGHRS and CDR2 YFSETQ. The CDR3 loop reads CASGQREVYNEQYF. CDR3 nucleotide sequence: TGCGCCAGCGGCCAGCGGGAGGTCTACAATGAGCAGTACTTC.

This clonotype was observed at least ten times. The V and J genes are TRBV20-1 and TRBJ2-3; weak D call: TRBD2 (5 bases). This CDR3 has 14 residues. Germline CDR1 reads DFQATT; CDR2 reads SNEGSKA (reference sequence). V shed 0 bases and J shed 3 bases, with 10 bases lying between them. CDR3 in amino acids: CSARDRRRTDTQYF. In nucleotides, the CDR3 is TGCAGTGCTAGAGATAGGAGGAGGACAGATACGCAGTATTTT.

As regards this clonotype: The germline gene is not matched at one end of the junction; a read error may be the cause. The gene calls are TRBV7-7 and TRBJ2-3, with TRBD1 as a possible D gene (5 bases). The germline V gene encodes CDR1 SSHAT and CDR2 FNYEAQ (reference sequence). There are 14 residues in the CDR3. The CDR3 sequence is CASSQETDGDTQYF. The CDR3, as DNA: TGTGCTAGCAGCCAGGAGACAGACGGAGATACGCAGTATTTT.

V usage is TRBV7-2 and J usage is TRBJ2-3; 8 bases map to TRBD2. Looked up from germline, CDR1 is SGHTA and CDR2 is FQGNSA. This CDR3 has 16 amino acids. The V and J ends lost 3 bases and 1 base, in that order; junction bases with no gene match: 6. CDR3: CASSFHSGGRTDTQYF. CDR3 DNA sequence: TGTGCCAGCAGCTTTCACAGCGGGGGCCGCACAGATACGCAGTATTTT.

The chain uses TRBV6-1 and TRBJ1-2; weak D call: TRBD1 (6 bases). Germline loops: CDR1 MNHNS, CDR2 SASEGT. The V and J ends lost 7 bases and 0 bases respectively, with 24 bases between them. The CDR3 is 18 residues long. The CDR3 DNA sequence: TGTGCCAGCACTAGAAAGGGAGACAGGACCGCTTCTAACTATGGCTACACCTTC. Its translation: CASTRKGDRTASNYGYTF.

This clonotype was seen a few times. This chain links TRBV20-1 with TRBJ2-3, with TRBD2 matching 11 bases. The ends lost 5 bases at V and 2 bases at J; junction bases unmatched: 6. Germline loops: CDR1 DFQATT, CDR2 SNEGSKA (reference sequence). This CDR3 is built from 15 residues. The CDR3 protein is CSAPGTSGYTDTQYF. The CDR3 nucleotides are TGCAGTGCTCCGGGGACTAGCGGCTACACAGATACGCAGTATTTT.

For this clonotype: One base away lies a much larger clone, so this may be a sequencing read error. The chain recombines TRBV7-9 with TRBJ1-2; D might be TRBD1 (5 bases). Germline V CDR1 and CDR2: SEHNR, FQNEAQ (reference sequence). The CDR3 is 14 residues long. This CDR3 is CAGSPTTGAYGYTF. CDR3 DNA sequence: TGTGCCGGCAGCCCTACTACCGGGGCCTATGGCTACACCTTC.

At least ten counts were recorded for this clonotype. The V call is TRBV5-1, the J call TRBJ2-7; 8 bases map to TRBD2. The length of the CDR3 is 15 residues. Unmatched junction bases numbered 7, after V lost 4 bases and J lost 1 base. Germline CDR1 is SGHRS and CDR2 is YFSETQ. Here the CDR3 reads CASSHYGTSSYEQYF. The CDR3 nucleotides are TGCGCCAGCAGCCACTACGGGACTAGTTCCTACGAGCAGTACTTC.

Remarks on this clonotype: A read error may produce the germline difference seen at one junction end. V is TRBV5-1 and J is TRBJ1-1; the D gene is possibly TRBD1 (5 bases). CDR3 size: 16 residues. CDR1 and CDR2 (germline): SGHRS, YFSETQ. CDR3 coding DNA: TGCGCCAGCAAACCCGACAGTTCTACACGGGGGACTGGAGCTTTCTTT. Its protein is CASKPDSSTRGTGAFF.

This clonotype was detected once. The V call is TRBV20-1, the J call TRBJ2-3, with TRBD2 as a possible D gene (5 bases). The CDR3 contains 14 residues. Germline V CDR1 and CDR2: DFQATT, SNEGSKA (reference sequence). Trimming removed 3 bases from V and 0 bases from J, with 10 bases in between. The CDR3: CSARDGGSTDTQYF. Here the CDR3 DNA reads TGCAGTGCTAGGGATGGCGGGAGCACAGATACGCAGTATTTT.

Worth noting for this clonotype: The junction shows a germline mismatch at one end, possibly a read error. The chain employs TRBV12-3 or TRBV12-4 and TRBJ2-3; TRBD1 is a possible D gene (5 bases). The CDR3 totals 15 residues. The CDR3 is CASSLGLVRTDAQYF. The CDR3 nucleotides are TGTGCCAGCAGTTTGGGGCTAGTGCGCACAGATGCGCAGTATTTT.